These T cell receptor beta chains were read from a single sample in a study of blood T cell repertoires in COVID-19. Profiled with immunoSEQ multiplex PCR; TCRdb holds only in-frame clones, not every one. The table has 72,000 or so clones, around 92% seen once. The sample consisted of peripheral blood. These receptors were collected from a man aged 55 to 70 with acute or convalescent COVID-19. CDR3s include the opening cysteine and the closing phenylalanine or tryptophan. The order of the fields is D gene, clone size, V gene, J gene, CDR3 DNA, CDR3 protein. The D gene is left open where the match is weak. Size is omitted from some rows. Given values are once, few, many or a class for expanded clones.

NA	NA	TRBV30	TRBJ1-1	TGTGCCTGGAGTGTACTGGGCTCCACTGAAGCTTTCTTT	CAWSVLGSTEAFF
NA	NA	TRBV27	TRBJ1-1	TGTGCCAGCAGTTTCGGGGATCGCACTGAAGCTTTCTTT	CASSFGDRTEAFF
TRBD2	NA	TRBV5-1	TRBJ2-1	TGCGCCAGCAGCGGTACTAGCGGGGGGCCCAATGAGCAGTTCTTC	CASSGTSGGPNEQFF
NA	NA	TRBV5-1	TRBJ2-2	TGCGCCAGCAGCTTGGAACAGACGAACACCGGAGAGCTGTTTTTT	CASSLEQTNTGELFF
NA	NA	TRBV10-2	TRBJ1-2	TGCGCCAGCAGTGAGCAGGGGTGGGGCTACACCTTC	CASSEQGWGYTF
NA	NA	TRBV30	TRBJ2-5	TGTGCCTGGAGTGTCGGCCAAGAGACCCAGTACTTC	CAWSVGQETQYF
NA	NA	TRBV11-3	TRBJ2-2	TGTGCCAGCAGCCCCGGGAGTCAAGTGAACACCGGGGAGCTGTTTTTT	CASSPGSQVNTGELFF
TRBD1	NA	TRBV2	TRBJ2-7	TGTGCCAGGGGGACAGGGGGCAAACATAGCTACGAGCAGTACTTC	CARGTGGKHSYEQYF
NA	NA	TRBV7-2	TRBJ2-3	TGTGCCAGCAGCCCCCACTCGAGCACAGATACGCAGTATTTT	CASSPHSSTDTQYF
TRBD1	NA	TRBV27	TRBJ1-3	TGTGCCAGCGGACAGGGGAGGGCTGGAAACACCATATATTTT	CASGQGRAGNTIYF
NA	NA	TRBV6-5	TRBJ2-7	TGTGCCAGCAGTCCTCTCTACGAGCAGTACTTC	CASSPLYEQYF
NA	NA	TRBV10-2	TRBJ1-5	TGCGCCAGCAGTGGGGCTGTCAATCAGCCCCAGCATTTT	CASSGAVNQPQHF
NA	NA	TRBV18	TRBJ1-3	TGTGCCAGCTCACCATCAACAGCCGGAAACACCATATATTTT	CASSPSTAGNTIYF
TRBD1	NA	TRBV15	TRBJ1-2	TGTGCCACCAGTGACGGACAGGGATATGGCTACACCTTC	CATSDGQGYGYTF
TRBD1	NA	TRBV5-1	TRBJ2-5	TGCGCCAGCAGGAGACAGGGGAGAGGGTCCCAGTACTTC	CASRRQGRGSQYF
NA	NA	TRBV27	TRBJ2-2	TGTGCCAGCAGTCCGAACACAGCGAACACCGGGGAGCTGTTTTTT	CASSPNTANTGELFF
TRBD2	NA	TRBV5-1	TRBJ2-1	TGCGCCAGCAGCTTGATTGGCGGGGGAAACAATGAGCAGTTCTTC	CASSLIGGGNNEQFF
TRBD1	NA	TRBV4-2	TRBJ1-2	TGTGCCAGCAGTCCAGGGGGCGACTATGGCTACACCTTC	CASSPGGDYGYTF
TRBD1	NA	TRBV2	TRBJ1-1	TGTGCCAGCAGGGATCAGATGAACCGGGACAGTGGAGCTTTCTTT	CASRDQMNRDSGAFF
NA	NA	TRBV10-1	TRBJ2-3	TGCGCCAGCAGTGAGGCGACTAGTCTTGTAGATACGCAGTATTTT	CASSEATSLVDTQYF
NA	once	TRBV3-1/TRBV3-2	TRBJ1-1	TGTGCCAGCAGGCTGGACAGCATGAACACTGAAGCTTTCTTT	CASRLDSMNTEAFF
NA	NA	TRBV5-1	TRBJ1-1	TGCGCCAGCAGCTTGGGGCAGTTTGAAGCTTTCTTT	CASSLGQFEAFF
TRBD2	NA	TRBV9	TRBJ2-1	TGTGCCAGCAGCACGCAAGGGACTAGCGGGTTTTACAATGAGCAGTTCTTC	CASSTQGTSGFYNEQFF
NA	NA	TRBV10-3	TRBJ2-2	TGTGCCACTGGGGATGGGGCAGGGGAGCTGTTTTTT	CATGDGAGELFF
NA	NA	TRBV6-1	TRBJ1-4	TGTGCCAGCAGTGAAATTCGAGGGAAGGAAAAACTGTTTTTT	CASSEIRGKEKLFF
NA	NA	TRBV6-6	TRBJ1-4	TGTGCCAGCAGTTACTCGACAGGAAGAGTGGGAAAACTGTTTTTT	CASSYSTGRVGKLFF
NA	NA	TRBV24-1	TRBJ2-1	TGTGCCACCAGTGATTTCACTTACAATGAGCAGTTCTTC	CATSDFTYNEQFF